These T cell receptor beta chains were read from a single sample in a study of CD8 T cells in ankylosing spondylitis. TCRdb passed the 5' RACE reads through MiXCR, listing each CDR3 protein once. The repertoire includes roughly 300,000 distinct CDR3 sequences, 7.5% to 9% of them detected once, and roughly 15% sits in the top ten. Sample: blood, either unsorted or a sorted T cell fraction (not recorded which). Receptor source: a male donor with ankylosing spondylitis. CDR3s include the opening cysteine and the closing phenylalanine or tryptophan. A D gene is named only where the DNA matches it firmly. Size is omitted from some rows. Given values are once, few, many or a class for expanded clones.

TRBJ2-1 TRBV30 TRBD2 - TGTGCCTGGGGTTCGACTAGCGGCAGAAATGAGCAGTTCTTC CAWGSTSGRNEQFF
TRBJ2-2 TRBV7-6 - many TGTGCCAGCAGCTTAACGTCAATTAACACCGGGGAGCTGTTTTTT CASSLTSINTGELFF
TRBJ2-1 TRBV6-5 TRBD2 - TGTGCCAGCAGTTACGTAGCGGGACTATCCTACAATGAGCAGTTCTTC CASSYVAGLSYNEQFF
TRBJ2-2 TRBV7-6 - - TGTGCCAGCAGCTTAGAGGCTTGGGGGCTCCCCGGGGAGCTGTTTTTT CASSLEAWGLPGELFF
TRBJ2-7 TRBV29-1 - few TGCAGCGTTGGCGATCCGGGCATAACCTACGAGCAGTACTTC CSVGDPGITYEQYF
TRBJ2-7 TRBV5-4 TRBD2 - TGTGCCAGCAGCCCACCTAGCGGGAGAGTGAGCGAGCAGTACTTC CASSPPSGRVSEQYF
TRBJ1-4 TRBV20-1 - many TGCAGTGCTAAAGAAGGACGGAACGATGAAAAACTGTTTTTT CSAKEGRNDEKLFF
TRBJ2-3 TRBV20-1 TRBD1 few TGCAGTGCTAGGCGGACAGGGGGCACAGATACGCAGTATTTT CSARRTGGTDTQYF
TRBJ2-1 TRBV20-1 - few TGCAGTGCTATCGCTTTGGGGAAGTCCTACAATGAGCAGTTCTTC CSAIALGKSYNEQFF
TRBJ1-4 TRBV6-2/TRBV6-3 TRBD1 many TGTGCCAGCAGCGACCCCGGGACAGAAAATGAAAAACTGTTTTTT CASSDPGTENEKLFF
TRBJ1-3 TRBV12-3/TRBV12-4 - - TGTGCCAGCAGTTTGACGGACTCTGGAAACACCATATATTTT CASSLTDSGNTIYF
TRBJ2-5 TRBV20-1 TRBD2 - TGCAGTGCTCAAGGACCGGGAGGGCCAGAGACCCAGTACTTC CSAQGPGGPETQYF
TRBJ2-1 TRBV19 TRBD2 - TGTGCCAGTAGTAAGGGGACTAGCGGGATTTGGGGTGAGCAGTTCTTC CASSKGTSGIWGEQFF
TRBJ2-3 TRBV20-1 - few TGCAGTGCTAGAGATGGAGGAGCGGCAGATACGCAGTATTTT CSARDGGAADTQYF
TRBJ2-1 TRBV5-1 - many TGCGCCAGCAGCTTGGGGCAGGACCTCGGAAGGGAGTTCTTC CASSLGQDLGREFF
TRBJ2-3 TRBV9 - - TGTGCCAGCAGCGTAGTCGGGAGCGGGTCAGATACGCAGTATTTT CASSVVGSGSDTQYF
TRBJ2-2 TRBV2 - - TGTGCCAGCAGTGACGGGGAGTTTACCGGGGAGCTGTTTTTT CASSDGEFTGELFF
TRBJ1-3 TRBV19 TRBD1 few TGTGCCAGTAGTATTGAGGGGGCGATCGGAAACACCATATATTTT CASSIEGAIGNTIYF
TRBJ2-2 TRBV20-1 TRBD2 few TGCAGTGCTAGAGATTGGCCTAGCGGTTCCACGAACACCGGGGAGCTGTTTTTT CSARDWPSGSTNTGELFF
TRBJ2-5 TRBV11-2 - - TGTGCCAGCAGCCCGGGGGCACAAGAGACCCAGTACTTC CASSPGAQETQYF
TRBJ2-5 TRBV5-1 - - TGCGCCAGCAGCATTGAAGAGACCCAGTACTTC CASSIEETQYF
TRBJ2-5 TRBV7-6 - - TGTGCCAGCAGCTTAGTCGGGGGACACATCCAAGAGACCCAGTACTTC CASSLVGGHIQETQYF
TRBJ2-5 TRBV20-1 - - TGCAGTGCTAGGGTCGTAAAACCCCTACGGGCTGGAGAAGAGACCCAGTACTTC CSARVVKPLRAGEETQYF
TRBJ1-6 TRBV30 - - TGTGCCTGGAGTAAGGCAGGGGCTTCACCCCTCCACTTT CAWSKAGASPLHF
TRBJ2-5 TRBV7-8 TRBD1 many TGTGCCAGCGGGCTCAAGGGACAGGAATCGATGGAGACCCAGTACTTC CASGLKGQESMETQYF
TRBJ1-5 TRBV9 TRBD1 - TGTGCCAGCAGCGTAGGGACAGGCAGTAGCAATCAGCCCCAGCATTTT CASSVGTGSSNQPQHF
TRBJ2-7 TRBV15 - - TGTGCCACCAGCAGAGATGCGGCTCCTTCCTACGAGCAGTACTTC CATSRDAAPSYEQYF